This TCR beta chain was sequenced for a study of radiation and T cells in renal cell carcinoma (dated by TCRdb to the early 2020s). Background for the entire study: Samples came from a clinical trial, in which primary renal cell carcinomas received 15 Gy stereotactic body radiation therapy followed by nephrectomy 4 weeks later. TCR beta sequencing covered 50 to 55 samples in total, comprising about 26 tumors and 27 peripheral blood samples. In the approximately 58 samples combined, 4 million to 5 million unique CDR3 nucleotide sequences were found, encoding 2.5 million or so unique CDR3 amino acid sequences. Overall results and qualifications from the work: Because pretreatment tumor biopsies were not available, the study could not determine whether clonotypes were already present within the tumor at baseline. Tracking of blood repertoire dynamics stopped at about 4 weeks after treatment, with no follow-up past that point. An increase in top tumor clonotypes in blood was observed from baseline to 2 weeks post-radiation, followed by contraction by 4 weeks, which was taken to suggest transient expansion of tumor-resident clones. Because the trial had a single-armed design, the trial could not examine how radiation dose or scheduling affected the TCR repertoire.

The CDR3 numbers 15 residues from cysteine through phenylalanine. The sequence is cut down to CDR3 DNA, 45 bases in frame from base 1. In the germline V gene, CDR1 corresponds to MNHEY and CDR2 to SVGAGI. Trimming leaves V shorter by 6 bases and J shorter by 6 bases, with the junction holding 7 bases beyond the gene matches. TCR beta libraries were generated from genomic DNA with the immunoSEQ kit, following the manufacturer's recommendations. Library preparation used a first multiplex PCR with proprietary primers, then a second PCR adding unique barcodes, with bead cleanups after each round. A positive control reaction and a negative control reaction, both provided in the kit, were run with every batch of samples. The final libraries were assessed on an Agilent 4200 TapeStation D1000 ScreenTape, pooled by volume, and quantified by qPCR. Sequencing ran on an Illumina NextSeq500 with a MidOutput 150-cycle cartridge, using 156 Read1 and 15 Index1 cycles with kit custom primers. The pooled library was loaded at 0.95 to 1 pM, with a roughly 18% PhiX control spiked in. Per the source publication's procedure: Vendor-processed data were analyzed in R, with a clonotype defined as all T cells sharing the same CDR3 nucleotide sequence. In the clone abundance analyses, frequencies were normalized to the 10,000 most abundant clones in each sample. Before analysis, public T cell clones were removed, and these numbered fewer than six per sample on average. Tumor-enriched and baseline blood-enriched clonotypes were defined by at least a 32-fold difference in abundance between compartments. A beta-binomial differential abundance model was used to identify clonotypes that were expanded or contracted between blood time points. Tumor-blood repertoire similarity was measured with the Baroni-Urbani and Buser coefficient, and groups were compared using two-tailed Wilcoxon tests in R. In its TCRdb copy, this immuneACCESS table keeps in-frame sequences only and misses some clones. Where compared with another copy, unresolved V genes explain less than half of these, and the others have no known cause. V, J and clone size derive from that table, while D and trimming were established from the DNA sequence. Within this sample are 150,000 or so clones, with approximately 88% of them counted one time only. The ten biggest clones cover roughly 13% of the sample.

According to the study, the label for this sample's time point signals: blood 2 weeks post-SBRT. The sample's treatment or condition label, decoded: 15 Gy SBRT to primary tumor, nephrectomy 4 weeks later. To follow tumor-enriched clonotypes, serial peripheral blood was collected from radiation-treated patients at baseline and at 2 weeks and 4 weeks after SBRT. Every patient's renal cell carcinoma showed clear cell pathology. Genomic DNA for TCR sequencing was prepared using the QIAamp DNA Blood Mini Kit (Qiagen). Samples were included in the analyses only if all quality control checks were passed. Worth noting for this clone: The specificity of this receptor is unknown. No per-base quality is available; no much larger clone lies one base away.

The chain was built from TRBV6-5 and TRBJ2-1; 11 junctional bases match TRBD2. This TCR was sampled from a woman in her fifties or sixties with renal cell carcinoma. This specimen consisted of blood, obtained from a patient whose treatment included radiotherapy and nephrectomy. The DNA reads as follows: TGTGCCAGCAGACCCGGGACTAGCGGACTCAATGAGCAGTTCTTC. Its protein reads: CASRPGTSGLNEQFF.